The 2 T cell receptor beta chains below were found in one sample sequenced in a study of shared clonotypes between healthy human individuals. Libraries were prepared by immunoSEQ multiplex PCR; TCRdb keeps only in-frame clonotypes and omits some of them. Altogether under 600,000 clones are present, roughly 79% being singletons, with the ten largest covering 9.5% to 15%. Specimen: PBMCs. All receptors derive from a woman between 40 and 55 years old in good health. Some clones in this sample may be carry-over from other donors' samples.

The CDR3 DNA follows: TGTGCCAGCAGCCAAGAAATGGCATCTAGCGGGAGCACAGATACGCAGTATTTT. As protein: CASSQEMASSGSTDTQYF. This chain links TRBV4-2 with TRBJ2-3; TRBD2 matches at 8 bases. This CDR3 has 18 amino acids. The junction had 8 bases not matched to a gene; V was cut back by 0 bases and J by 0 bases. CDR1 LGHNA and CDR2 YNFKEQ come from the germline V gene.

This chain uses TRBV27 with TRBJ2-7; 11 bases line up with TRBD2. Germline trimming cut 0 bases from V and 4 bases from J; bases unmatched to any gene: 5. The germline V gene encodes CDR1 MNHEY and CDR2 SMNVEV (reference sequence). This CDR3 has 16 residues. The DNA for the CDR3 is TGTGCCAGCAGTTTATCGACTAGCGGGATGGGATACGAGCAGTACTTC. It translates to CASSLSTSGMGYEQYF.